The 22 T cell receptor beta chains below come from one sample, sequenced in a study of blood T cell repertoires in COVID-19. Sequencing used immunoSEQ multiplex PCR; TCRdb keeps in-frame clones, though not all of them. This table holds approximately 450,000 clones, 75% to 90% found once. Material for sequencing was PBMCs or T cells enriched from blood (not recorded which). Receptors were obtained from a man under 40 who had recovered from COVID-19.

The rearrangement joins TRBV7-9 to TRBJ2-3, with TRBD2 matching over 7 bases. The CDR3 contains 15 residues. The V gene end was trimmed by 1 base and the J gene end by 3 bases; junction bases not matched to a gene: 4. Germline V gives CDR1 SEHNR, CDR2 FQNEAQ (reference sequence). The CDR3 DNA sequence: TGTGCCAGCAGCTTAGGAGCGGGACCAACAGATACGCAGTATTTT. Translation gives CASSLGAGPTDTQYF.

This clone was recorded only once. V usage is TRBV28 and J usage is TRBJ2-6, with D possibly matching TRBD1 (5 bases). CDR1 and CDR2 from the germline V gene are MDHEN and SYDVKM. The CDR3 loop spans 19 amino acids. V lost 7 bases to trimming and J lost 0 bases, with 22 bases between them. The CDR3: CASTGLGRAHFSGANVLTF. In DNA, the CDR3 is TGTGCCAGCACCGGGCTGGGCAGGGCGCATTTCTCTGGGGCCAACGTCCTGACTTTC.

This clone was observed once. The chain has TRBV27 and TRBJ1-2, with D uncertain. V lost 0 bases to trimming and J lost 0 bases, with 5 bases between them. The CDR3 totals 14 residues. Germline CDR1 reads MNHEY; CDR2 reads SMNVEV (reference sequence). The CDR3 DNA sequence: TGTGCCAGCAGTTTATCGTACACTAACTATGGCTACACCTTC. Encoded protein: CASSLSYTNYGYTF.

The chain joins TRBV19 to TRBJ1-2; TRBD1 matches 7 bases. Germline lookup yields CDR1 LNHDA and CDR2 SQIVND (reference sequence). J gave up 7 bases and V 5 bases, and 13 bases lay outside the gene matches. The CDR3 totals 15 residues. The CDR3 loop reads CASSSYTLGGSGYTF. CDR3 sequence (DNA): TGTGCCAGTAGTTCTTACACCCTAGGGGGCTCTGGCTACACCTTC.

This clone turned up a few times. The rearrangement joins TRBV5-4 to TRBJ2-5, with D possibly matching TRBD1 (7 bases). The CDR3 has 15 amino acids. The ends were cut back, 6 bases at V and 5 bases at J, with 20 bases in the middle. The germline CDR1 and CDR2 sequences are SGHNT and YYREEE (reference sequence). CDR3 in DNA: TGTGCCAGCAAGAACCAGGGGGGCGGGTCGGAGACCCAGTACTTC. This gives the protein CASKNQGGGSETQYF.

This chain links TRBV28 with TRBJ2-2, with TRBD1 matching 9 bases. With 2 bases clipped from V and 4 bases from J, the junction kept 5 bases outside the gene matches. CDR1 is MDHEN, CDR2 SYDVKM, per germline. This CDR3 spans 16 amino acids. CDR3 coding DNA: TGTGCCAGCAGTTTAAAACAGGGGGCGGGCACCGGGGAGCTGTTTTTT. As protein: CASSLKQGAGTGELFF. The whole variable domain, remainder taken from reference TRBV28 and TRBJ2-2, is DVKVTQSSRYLVKRTGEKVFLECVQDMDHENMFWYRQDPGLGLRLIYFSYDVKMKEKGDIPEGYSVSREKKERFSLILESASTNQTSMYLCASSLKQGAGTGELFFGEGSRLTVL.

This sequence joins TRBV28 and TRBJ2-7, with TRBD1 matching over 7 bases. V was clipped by 3 bases and J by 0 bases; unmatched bases: 2. This CDR3 has 14 amino acids. Germline assignment: CDR1 MDHEN and CDR2 SYDVKM. The chain's CDR3 is CASSFGDSSYEQYF. CDR3 DNA: TGTGCCAGCAGTTTCGGGGACAGCTCCTACGAGCAGTACTTC.

This clone was found once. This chain uses TRBV10-3 with TRBJ2-3, with D possibly matching TRBD2 (6 bases). The CDR3 has 12 residues. Trimming left V 8 bases short and J 0 bases short, with 6 bases between. Germline V CDR1 and CDR2: ENHRY, SYGVKD. The CDR3 DNA reads TGTGCCATCGGGGGGAGCACAGATACGCAGTATTTT. Its translation is CAIGGSTDTQYF.

The V gene is TRBV5-5, the J gene TRBJ2-7, with TRBD1 identical over 8 bases. V was clipped by 4 bases and J by 3 bases; unmatched bases: 6. The CDR3 loop spans 14 amino acids. Looked up from germline, CDR1 is SGHKS and CDR2 is YYEKEE (reference sequence). CDR3 loop: CASSLTGGFYEQYF. In nucleotides, the CDR3 is TGTGCCAGCAGCCTAACAGGGGGTTTCTACGAGCAGTACTTC.

The V and J genes are TRBV27 and TRBJ2-1; tentative D call: TRBD1 (6 bases). Germline CDR1 reads MNHEY; CDR2 reads SMNVEV (reference sequence). The CDR3 spans 14 residues. V lost 2 bases and J lost 9, with 14 bases in between. The CDR3 DNA reads as TGTGCCAGCAGTTTAAGAATACAGGGCGCTGAGCAGTTCTTC. Translation gives CASSLRIQGAEQFF.

The rearrangement links TRBV11-2 to TRBJ2-1; 9 bases agree with TRBD2. With 5 bases clipped from V and 5 bases from J, the junction kept 16 bases outside the gene matches. In germline, CDR1 is SGHAT, CDR2 FQNNGV. This CDR3 is 18 amino acids long. CDR3 DNA sequence: TGTGCCAGCAGCCCGACTAGCGGAGCCTCCCGCGGAGACAATGAGCAGTTCTTC. Translating it yields CASSPTSGASRGDNEQFF. The full variable domain, in which reference TRBV11-2 and TRBJ2-1 provide the parts outside the CDR3, is EAGVAQSPRYKIIEKRQSVAFWCNPISGHATLYWYQQILGQGPKLLIQFQNNGVVDDSQLPKDRFSAERLKGVDSTLKIQPAKLEDSAVYLCASSPTSGASRGDNEQFFGPGTRLTVL.

As to this clone: The sample has other DNA sequences that encode this CDR3 too. CDR3 in amino acids: CASSPGQDQETQYF. The DNA for the CDR3 is TGTGCCAGCTCACCGGGACAGGACCAAGAGACCCAGTACTTC. The genes are TRBV18 and TRBJ2-5; 8 nucleotides align to TRBD1. Germline V CDR1 and CDR2: KGHSH, LQKENI. The CDR3 is 14 residues long. Trimming at V came to 3 bases and at J to 0 bases, leaving 0 bases not matched to a gene.

V is TRBV7-9 and J is TRBJ2-5; D is possibly TRBD2 (6 bases). In germline, CDR1 is SEHNR, CDR2 FQNEAQ (reference sequence). The CDR3 contains 12 residues. In nucleotides, the CDR3 is TGTGCTGGCGCGGTGGGAGGAGAGACCCAGTACTTC. This gives the protein CAGAVGGETQYF.

The chain is built from TRBV3-1 (or the pseudogene TRBV3-2) and TRBJ2-2, with D maybe TRBD2 (5 bases). The CDR3 spans 15 residues. Trimming pared 0 bases from V and 6 bases from J, leaving 11 bases between. Germline V gene data show CDR1 as LGHDT and CDR2 as YNNKEL (reference sequence). The CDR3 protein is CASSQDSQEAGELFF. As DNA, the CDR3 is TGTGCCAGCAGCCAAGATTCCCAGGAGGCCGGGGAGCTGTTTTTT.

The chain links TRBV7-9 to TRBJ1-1, with D perhaps matching TRBD1 (5 bases). This CDR3 contains 15 residues. The germline CDR1 and CDR2 sequences are SEHNR and FQNEAQ (reference sequence). The germline V and J ends were trimmed by 5 bases and 1 base, with 14 bases remaining between them. The CDR3 loop is CASSSPRAGNTEAFF. The CDR3 DNA reads TGTGCCAGCAGCAGCCCCAGGGCAGGGAACACTGAAGCTTTCTTT.

V usage is TRBV19 and J usage is TRBJ2-5; TRBD2 is a possible D gene (6 bases). This CDR3 has 15 amino acids. Germline assignment: CDR1 LNHDA and CDR2 SQIVND (reference sequence). V was pared by 3 bases and J by 5 bases, with 16 bases between. CDR3 DNA: TGTGCCAGTAGTATTGGCGGGACGGACTCGGAGACCCAGTACTTC. Translating gives CASSIGGTDSETQYF.

The rearrangement links TRBV7-3 to TRBJ2-7; TRBD2 matches 14 bases. This CDR3 region has 19 residues. Germline V gene lookup returns CDR1 SGHTA and CDR2 FQGTGA. J gave up 3 bases and V 6 bases, and 16 bases lay outside the gene matches. The CDR3 is CASREPGTSGRAMGYEQYF. DNA of the CDR3: TGTGCCAGCAGGGAACCCGGGACTAGCGGGAGAGCCATGGGCTACGAGCAGTACTTC.

About this clone itself: Additional DNA sequences in this sample encode the identical CDR3. This rearrangement joins TRBV9 to TRBJ1-1; no reliable D call. The CDR3 loop spans 13 amino acids. Trimming stripped 2 bases from V and 4 bases from J, with 9 bases between. Germline values: CDR1 SGDLS, CDR2 YYNGEE. The CDR3 DNA sequence: TGTGCCAGCAGCGTCGGAGGTAGCACTGAAGCTTTCTTT. It codes for CASSVGGSTEAFF.

The chain links TRBV4-1 to TRBJ2-5; TRBD2 agrees at 11 bases. This CDR3 is 18 amino acids long. The germline V gene has CDR1 MGHRA and CDR2 YSYEKL. V lost 4 bases to trimming and J lost 5 bases; unmatched junction nucleotides: 15. In DNA form, the CDR3 reads TGCGCCAGCAGCCCCAGAAATACGCTAGCGGGAGGACGGGAGACCCAGTACTTC. Translating gives CASSPRNTLAGGRETQYF.

V gene TRBV7-5 combines with J gene TRBJ2-7; the DNA was not used to check the table's D call, TRBD2. TRBV7-5 is annotated as a pseudogene. CDR3 size: 19 residues. CDR3 residues: CVRSPGTSGRVSTTYEQYF. In nucleotides, the CDR3 is TGTGTCAGAAGCCCCGGGACTAGCGGGAGGGTGAGTACGACCTACGAGCAGTACTTC.

The gene calls are TRBV6-5 and TRBJ2-2, with D unresolved. The germline CDR1 and CDR2 sequences are MNHEY and SVGAGI. V was clipped by 0 bases and J by 6 bases, with 8 bases between them. This CDR3 contains 14 residues. The CDR3 sequence: CASSYSTGSGELFF. The DNA of the CDR3 is TGTGCCAGCAGTTACTCGACTGGGTCCGGGGAGCTGTTTTTT.

The genes are TRBV9 and TRBJ2-3; 9 bases fit TRBD1. This CDR3 spans 16 amino acids. Germline-derived CDR1 and CDR2 are SGDLS and YYNGEE. Unmatched junction bases numbered 7, after V lost 4 bases and J lost 1 base. The CDR3 here is CASSSDRGGGTDTQYF. CDR3 DNA sequence: TGTGCCAGCAGCAGCGACAGGGGGGGAGGCACAGATACGCAGTATTTT.